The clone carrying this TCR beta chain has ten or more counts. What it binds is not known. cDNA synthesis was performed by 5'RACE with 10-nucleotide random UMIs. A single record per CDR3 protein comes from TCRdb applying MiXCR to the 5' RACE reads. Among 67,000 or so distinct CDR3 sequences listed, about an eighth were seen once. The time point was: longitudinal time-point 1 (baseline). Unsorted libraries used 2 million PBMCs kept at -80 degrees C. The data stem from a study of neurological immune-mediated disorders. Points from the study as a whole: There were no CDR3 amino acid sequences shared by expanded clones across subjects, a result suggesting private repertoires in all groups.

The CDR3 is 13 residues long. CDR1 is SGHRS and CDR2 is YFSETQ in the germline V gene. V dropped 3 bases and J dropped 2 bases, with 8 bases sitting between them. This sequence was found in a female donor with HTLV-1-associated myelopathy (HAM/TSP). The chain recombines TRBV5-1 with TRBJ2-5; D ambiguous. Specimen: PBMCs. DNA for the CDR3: TGCGCCAGCAGCTGGAATGTTCAAGAGACCCAGTACTTC. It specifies CASSWNVQETQYF.